This TCR beta chain derives from a study of shared clonotypes between healthy human individuals. Germline V gene data show CDR1 as MNHEY and CDR2 as SVGAGI. Losses at the gene ends were 10 bases for V and 4 bases for J; bases not matched to a gene: 10. CDR3 size: 13 residues. Participating donors were healthy, HIV-negative adults free of recent acute infections or vaccinations. Generated by immunoSEQ multiplex PCR, the TCRdb table keeps only in-frame clones and is missing some. The data contain 2.3 million or so clones, over 85% of them singletons. Study results and limitations: Around 5% was the fraction of naive CD4 clonotypes found shared across several donors. Only blood was sampled; tissue repertoires likely differ. It was the few donors that limited the genetic and exposure-history diversity represented.

About this clone: Antigen: not known.

This receptor was obtained from a man in his late teens or twenties in good health. Some clones in this sample may be carry-over from other donors' samples. The sample consisted of naive CD4+ T cells from PBMCs. The sample's subset: CD45RA+ positively selected. V is TRBV6-5 and J is TRBJ2-7, with TRBD1 matching 7 bases. CDR3 in DNA: TGTGCCACCCTCGACAGGGCCCGGTACGAGCAGTACTTC. It encodes CATLDRARYEQYF.